One and the same sample provided the 27 T cell receptor beta chains below, sequenced in a study of blood T cell repertoires in COVID-19. Clones were sequenced by immunoSEQ multiplex PCR, and TCRdb holds only the in-frame ones, with some missing. The sample lists 150,000 to 200,000 clones, around 76% seen once, with about 8% in the top ten. Sequences were obtained from peripheral blood. The origin of the receptors is a woman aged 55 to 70 with COVID-19, enrolled during active disease.

V is TRBV9 and J is TRBJ2-5; 10 bases are a match to TRBD2. The J segment lost 5 bases and the V segment lost 6 bases, leaving 16 bases of the junction unmatched. Germline CDR1 is SGDLS and CDR2 is YYNGEE. The CDR3 has 17 amino acids. CDR3 nucleotide sequence: TGTGCCAGCACCAAACTAGCGGGGACAGGCGGGGGGGAGACCCAGTACTTC. Encoded protein: CASTKLAGTGGGETQYF.

The chain links TRBV6-1 to TRBJ2-7, with D maybe TRBD1 (5 bases). Germline CDR1 is MNHNS and CDR2 is SASEGT. Trimming shortened V by 9 bases and J by 6 bases, and 15 bases separated the two germline ends. The CDR3 is 12 residues long. CDR3: CASRQGTGEQYV. CDR3 nucleotides: TGTGCCAGTAGGCAGGGCACAGGCGAGCAGTACGTC.

The chain is built from TRBV15 and TRBJ1-4; D is perhaps TRBD1 (6 bases). Germline V CDR1 and CDR2: LNHNV, YYDKDF (reference sequence). The V and J ends lost 0 bases and 7 bases respectively, with 12 bases between them. This CDR3 contains 15 residues. CDR3 sequence (DNA): TGTGCCACCAGCAGAGATGCCCTAGGGGGTGAAAAACTGTTTTTT. Its translation: CATSRDALGGEKLFF. The full variable domain, in which reference TRBV15 and TRBJ1-4 provide the parts outside the CDR3, is DAMVIQNPRYQVTQFGKPVTLSCSQTLNHNVMYWYQQKSSQAPKLLFHYYDKDFNNEADTPDNFQSRRPNTSFCFLDIRSPGLGDTAMYLCATSRDALGGEKLFFGSGTQLSVL.

This clone has a single count. The rearrangement links TRBV6-5 to TRBJ1-3; possible D gene TRBD1, 5 bases. Per the germline V gene, CDR1 is MNHEY and CDR2 is SVGAGI. The CDR3 is 15 residues long. Trimming removed 0 bases from V and 4 bases from J, with 10 bases in between. CDR3 region: CASSYSQGAGNTIYF. CDR3 nucleotide sequence: TGTGCCAGCAGTTACTCCCAGGGTGCAGGAAACACCATATATTTT.

This chain uses TRBV7-8 with TRBJ2-7; a weak D match, TRBD2 (5 bases). From germline, CDR1 is SGHVS and CDR2 FQNEAQ. The ends were cut back, 2 bases at V and 7 bases at J, with 12 bases in the middle. This CDR3 spans 13 amino acids. The CDR3 here is CASSLIWTGEQYF. DNA of the CDR3: TGTGCCAGCAGCTTAATATGGACGGGAGAGCAGTACTTC.

This clone was detected once. This chain links TRBV7-2 with TRBJ2-2; 11 nucleotides match TRBD2. V lost 6 bases, J lost 5 bases, and 2 bases stayed unmatched. This CDR3 spans 14 amino acids. Germline V gives CDR1 SGHTA, CDR2 FQGNSA. The CDR3: CASRTSGTTGELFF. CDR3 DNA sequence: TGTGCCAGCAGGACTAGCGGGACGACCGGGGAGCTGTTTTTT.

This sequence joins TRBV7-9 and TRBJ1-1, with 7 bases matching TRBD1. Germline CDR1 SEHNR, CDR2 FQNEAQ (reference sequence). The CDR3 runs 13 residues. With 8 bases clipped from V and 0 bases from J, the junction kept 3 bases outside the gene matches. In DNA, the CDR3 is TGTGCCAGCGGGACAGCCATGAACACTGAAGCTTTCTTT. Residues: CASGTAMNTEAFF.

The V call is TRBV9, the J call TRBJ1-5; 7 bases are shared with TRBD1. The CDR3 runs to 14 residues. With V trimmed by 3 bases and J by 6 bases, 6 bases remained unmatched. From germline, CDR1 is SGDLS and CDR2 YYNGEE. This CDR3 reads CASSGQGRGQPQHF. CDR3 coding DNA: TGTGCCAGCAGCGGACAGGGACGGGGTCAGCCCCAGCATTTT.

V usage is TRBV2 and J usage is TRBJ2-1; 11 bases match TRBD1. The V segment lost 5 bases and the J segment 7 bases; nucleotides outside the gene matches: 10. The length of the CDR3 is 16 residues. Germline assignment: CDR1 SNHLY and CDR2 FYNNEI. CDR3 residues: CASSTPDRGQRNEQFF. DNA of the CDR3: TGTGCCAGCAGTACTCCGGACAGGGGGCAGAGGAATGAGCAGTTCTTC.

This clone was detected only a few times. The chain joins TRBV28 to TRBJ2-7; 7 bases align to TRBD2. Germline V gene sequence: CDR1 MDHEN, CDR2 SYDVKM. Trimming at V came to 6 bases and at J to 3 bases, leaving 11 bases not matched to a gene. CDR3 length: 15 residues. In nucleotides, the CDR3 is TGTGCCAGCAGGTCCTTGGGGGGAGGGAACTACGAGCAGTACTTC. Its protein is CASRSLGGGNYEQYF.

V is TRBV5-4 and J is TRBJ2-2, with TRBD1 matching over 9 bases. Per the germline V gene, CDR1 is SGHNT and CDR2 is YYREEE (reference sequence). V was clipped by 4 bases and J by 3 bases; unmatched bases: 4. This CDR3 contains 15 residues. The CDR3 spells CASSAGQGYTGELFF. Here the CDR3 DNA reads TGTGCCAGCAGCGCCGGACAGGGGTACACCGGGGAGCTGTTTTTT.

V usage is TRBV4-2 and J usage is TRBJ2-3; TRBD2 aligns across 7 bases. Germline loops: CDR1 LGHNA, CDR2 YNFKEQ. The CDR3 is made up of 15 amino acids. V gave up 4 bases and J gave up 5 bases; unmatched junction bases: 9. The CDR3, as DNA: TGTGCCAGCAGCCCCCTTGGGGCTAGCGGAGATACGCAGTATTTT. This encodes CASSPLGASGDTQYF.

The DNA of the CDR3 is TGTGCCAGCAGCTTAGCCCCGAGGAGGAACACTGAAGCTTTCTTT. Translating it yields CASSLAPRRNTEAFF. The V gene is TRBV11-2, the J gene TRBJ1-1; the D is unclear. Germline-derived CDR1 and CDR2 are SGHAT and FQNNGV. V was pared by 1 base and J by 1 base, with 10 bases between. This CDR3 region has 15 residues.

The rearrangement uses TRBV24-1 and TRBJ2-1, with TRBD2 matching over 14 bases. The CDR3 is made up of 15 amino acids. Germline V gene data show CDR1 as KGHDR and CDR2 as SFDVKD. With V trimmed by 8 bases and J by 4 bases, 3 bases remained unmatched. The CDR3 nucleotides read TGTGCCACCACCGGGACTAGCGGGGGTTACAATGAGCAGTTCTTC. This codes for CATTGTSGGYNEQFF.

The chain recombines TRBV7-2 with TRBJ2-5; D possibly corresponds to TRBD1 (6 bases). The CDR3 has 14 amino acids. Germline CDR1 SGHTA, CDR2 FQGNSA. Trimming left V 3 bases short and J 2 bases short, with 10 bases between. The DNA of the CDR3 is TGTGCCAGCAGCTTTTTCGGACAGCAAGAGACCCAGTACTTC. This encodes CASSFFGQQETQYF. Full variable domain (missing parts from reference TRBV7-2 and TRBJ2-5): GAGVSQSPSNKVTEKGKDVELRCDPISGHTALYWYRQSLGQGLEFLIYFQGNSAPDKSGLPSDRFSAERTGGSVSTLTIQRTQQEDSAVYLCASSFFGQQETQYFGPGTRLLVL.

The chain couples TRBV18 to TRBJ1-6; weak D call: TRBD1 (6 bases). The CDR3 extends over 16 amino acids. V lost 2 bases and J lost 7, with 15 bases in between. Germline assignment: CDR1 KGHSH and CDR2 LQKENI. The CDR3 reads CASSPSRGVGNSPLHF. In nucleotides, the CDR3 is TGTGCCAGCTCACCATCCAGGGGTGTGGGGAATTCACCCCTCCACTTT.

For the CDR3, the DNA is TGTGCCAGCAGTCCTCCTAGGTTGGACACTGAAGCTTTCTTT. As protein: CASSPPRLDTEAFF. The chain links TRBV6-4 to TRBJ1-1; D call uncertain. V was shortened by 5 bases and J by 3 bases, with 13 bases between the two germline ends. Germline values: CDR1 MRHNA, CDR2 SNTAGT. The CDR3 consists of 14 residues.

The CDR3 spells CASSLEVAQGEQFF. CDR3 sequence (DNA): TGCGCCAGCAGCTTGGAGGTGGCCCAGGGTGAGCAGTTCTTC. V is TRBV5-1 and J is TRBJ2-1, with a tentative D call TRBD1 (5 bases). Trimming took 0 bases from V and 9 from J, leaving 13 bases between them. Germline values: CDR1 SGHRS, CDR2 YFSETQ. The CDR3 contains 14 residues.

The V gene is TRBV7-6, the J gene TRBJ2-3; 7 bases are a match to TRBD2. Unmatched junction bases numbered 8, after V lost 2 bases and J lost 6 bases. The CDR3 runs to 15 residues. Looked up from germline, CDR1 is SGHVS and CDR2 is FNYEAQ. The CDR3 DNA reads TGTGCCAGCAGCTTAAGGGCATACGGGGGGGATACGCAGTATTTT. Protein product: CASSLRAYGGDTQYF. Using reference TRBV7-6 and TRBJ2-3 for the parts outside the CDR3, the full variable domain is GAGVSQSPRYKVTKRGQDVALRCDPISGHVSLYWYRQALGQGPEFLTYFNYEAQQDKSGLPNDRFSAERPEGSISTLTIQRTEQRDSAMYRCASSLRAYGGDTQYFGPGTRLTVL.

The chain carries TRBV11-2 and TRBJ2-5, with 8 nucleotides matching TRBD1. Germline lookup yields CDR1 SGHAT and CDR2 FQNNGV. The J segment lost 6 bases and the V segment lost 0 bases, leaving 3 bases of the junction unmatched. The CDR3 has 14 amino acids. The CDR3 sequence: CASSLETGVKTQYF. In nucleotides, the CDR3 is TGTGCCAGCAGCTTAGAGACAGGGGTAAAGACCCAGTACTTC.

This chain uses TRBV5-6 with TRBJ1-2; TRBD1 agrees at 9 bases. The CDR3 contains 14 residues. Germline CDR1 SGHDT, CDR2 YYEEEE. The junction had 8 bases not matched to a gene; V was cut back by 4 bases and J by 7 bases. The CDR3 loop is CASSQVTGGGGYTF. CDR3 bases: TGTGCCAGCAGCCAGGTGACAGGGGGAGGTGGCTACACCTTC.

V usage is TRBV9 and J usage is TRBJ2-2, with 9 nucleotides matching TRBD1. With V trimmed by 6 bases and J by 0 bases, 6 bases remained unmatched. CDR1 and CDR2 from the germline V gene are SGDLS and YYNGEE. The CDR3 totals 16 residues. As DNA, the CDR3 is TGTGCCAGCACCAGACAGGGGGATCCGAACACCGGGGAGCTGTTTTTT. This translates into CASTRQGDPNTGELFF.

This rearrangement joins TRBV5-1 to TRBJ2-6, with a weak D call TRBD1 (5 bases). V lost 5 bases and J lost 0, with 15 bases in between. Germline V lookup: CDR1 SGHRS, CDR2 YFSETQ. CDR3 length: 17 amino acids. CDR3 sequence reads: CASSPRDLGSGANVLTF. CDR3 nucleotides: TGCGCCAGCAGTCCCAGGGATCTTGGCTCTGGGGCCAACGTCCTGACTTTC.

The count of this clone is one. This chain links TRBV28 with TRBJ1-2; D call uncertain. The CDR3 is made up of 13 amino acids. Germline V gene data show CDR1 as MDHEN and CDR2 as SYDVKM. Trimming took off 4 bases at V and 8 bases at J, with 14 bases between the two ends. The chain's CDR3 is CASSSPQSGGYTF. The CDR3 DNA sequence: TGTGCCAGCAGTTCCCCTCAGTCTGGCGGCTACACCTTC.

This clone was counted only a few times. V is TRBV7-9 and J is TRBJ1-2, with 7 bases that match TRBD1. The ends lost 6 bases at V and 2 bases at J; junction bases unmatched: 12. The CDR3 runs 16 residues. Germline V gene lookup returns CDR1 SEHNR and CDR2 FQNEAQ (reference sequence). In nucleotides, the CDR3 is TGTGCCAGCAGGGAAGGGACAGCCGAAAAGAACTATGGCTACACCTTC. Its protein product is CASREGTAEKNYGYTF.

This clone was seen a few times. The J gene is TRBJ1-1, the V gene TRBV6-4; no definite D call. The CDR3 sequence is 13 residues long. Germline V gives CDR1 MRHNA, CDR2 SNTAGT. The V gene lost 4 bases and the J gene lost 0 bases, with 6 bases spanning the gap. CDR3: CASSAFLNTEAFF. CDR3 in DNA: TGTGCCAGCAGTGCCTTTCTGAACACTGAAGCTTTCTTT.

The V and J genes are TRBV3-1 (or the pseudogene TRBV3-2) and TRBJ1-1, with 10 bases lining up with TRBD1. CDR1 and CDR2 from the germline V gene are LGHDT and YNNKEL (reference sequence). The CDR3 consists of 18 residues. Trimming took 0 bases from V and 0 from J; bases not matched to a gene: 7. The CDR3 DNA reads as TGTGCCAGCAGCCAAGAGGGGTGGGACAGGGGCATGAACACTGAAGCTTTCTTT. This codes for CASSQEGWDRGMNTEAFF.